The count of the clone carrying this T cell receptor beta chain is one. The table came from immunoSEQ multiplex PCR; TCRdb's copy has only in-frame clones and leaves some out. The sample shows millions of clones, 90% to 95% of them seen only once. The sample comes from a study of shared clonotypes between healthy human individuals. The material sequenced was naive CD4+ T cells sorted from blood. Subset noted: CD45RA+ positively selected. The clonotype was recovered from a man younger than 30 in good health.

The CDR3 DNA reads TGTGCCATCAGAGACGGACGCCAAGAGACCCAGTACTTC. Translated, it gives CAIRDGRQETQYF. The chain combines TRBV10-3 with TRBJ2-5; D call uncertain. CDR1 and CDR2 (germline): ENHRY, SYGVKD. The CDR3 is made up of 13 amino acids. The V gene lost 6 bases and the J gene lost 1 base, with 9 bases spanning the gap.